A single sample is the source of the 18 T cell receptor beta chains below, sequenced in a study of cytomegalovirus exposure and HLA in healthy donors. 60 Vbeta and 13 Jbeta primers were used in PCR. Sequenced by immunoSEQ multiplex PCR; TCRdb stores in-frame clones only, minus some. In the table there are 85,000 to 90,000 clones, around 74% of which are singletons. The source material was PBMCs. The receptors were gathered from a man aged 25-45 years in good health and CMV-seropositive.

V and J are TRBV27 and TRBJ2-7, with D unclear. V was shortened by 3 bases and J by 0 bases, with 9 bases between the two germline ends. The CDR3 spans 14 residues. The germline V gene has CDR1 MNHEY and CDR2 SMNVEV (reference sequence). The CDR3 spells CASSFWSDSYEQYF. CDR3 nucleotide sequence: TGTGCCAGCAGTTTTTGGTCAGACTCCTACGAGCAGTACTTC.

With regard to this clone: The same CDR3 arises from other DNA sequences in this sample as well. V and J are TRBV14 and TRBJ2-5; possible D gene TRBD2, 5 bases. V was cut by 4 bases and J by 5 bases, with 5 bases left in between. The CDR3 covers 11 residues. CDR1 SGHDN and CDR2 FVKESK come from the germline V gene. This CDR3 is CASSRRETQYF. DNA for the CDR3: TGTGCCAGCAGCCGGAGGGAGACCCAGTACTTC.

J is TRBJ2-7 and V is TRBV9; weak D call: TRBD2 (7 bases). This CDR3 spans 15 amino acids. The germline V and J ends were trimmed by 0 bases and 6 bases, with 16 bases remaining between them. Germline CDR1 SGDLS, CDR2 YYNGEE. The CDR3, as DNA: TGTGCCAGCAGCGTAGACGGCGCGGGGGCCCGCGAGCAGTACTTC. Protein: CASSVDGAGAREQYF.

This clone was recorded a few times. The J gene is TRBJ1-2, the V gene TRBV19; D is possibly TRBD1 (5 bases). The V gene lost 0 bases and the J gene lost 8 bases, with 22 bases spanning the gap. Germline loops: CDR1 LNHDA, CDR2 SQIVND (reference sequence). The CDR3 totals 17 residues. CDR3 region: CASSIDSGGDRGGGYTF. The CDR3 DNA follows: TGTGCCAGTAGTATAGACTCGGGGGGAGACCGAGGCGGAGGCTACACCTTC.

The table lists this clone with a count of one. The chain links TRBV15 to TRBJ1-2, with 8 bases that match TRBD1. J gave up 4 bases and V 4 bases, and 8 bases lay outside the gene matches. CDR3 length: 15 amino acids. Germline-derived CDR1 and CDR2 are LNHNV and YYDKDF (reference sequence). The CDR3 region is CATSINGQGPYGYTF. CDR3 nucleotides: TGTGCCACCAGCATAAACGGACAGGGCCCCTATGGCTACACCTTC.

The chain recombines TRBV7-2 with TRBJ1-2; tentative D call: TRBD1 (6 bases). Trimming cost V 1 base and J 6 bases, with 24 bases left between them. The CDR3 contains 18 residues. Germline lookup yields CDR1 SGHTA and CDR2 FQGNSA. The CDR3 loop reads CASSLEVLSGSQGNGYTF. The CDR3 region has the DNA TGTGCCAGCAGCTTAGAGGTTCTATCAGGGTCTCAGGGGAATGGCTACACCTTC.

The chain joins TRBV9 to TRBJ2-5, with TRBD1 identical over 7 bases. The germline gives CDR1 SGDLS, CDR2 YYNGEE. J lost 4 bases, V lost 0 bases, and 0 bases had no gene match. The CDR3 runs 13 residues. The CDR3 spells CASSVDRGETQYF. The CDR3 DNA sequence: TGTGCCAGCAGCGTAGACAGGGGAGAGACCCAGTACTTC.

The chain couples TRBV7-9 to TRBJ2-7; TRBD2 matches at 10 bases. The J segment lost 2 bases and the V segment lost 1 base, leaving 8 bases of the junction unmatched. The CDR3 is 17 amino acids. The germline V gene has CDR1 SEHNR and CDR2 FQNEAQ (reference sequence). CDR3 bases: TGTGCCAGCAGCTTAGAAGCCGGACTAGCGGTAGCCTACGAGCAGTACTTC. Protein sequence: CASSLEAGLAVAYEQYF.

The chain couples TRBV11-2 to TRBJ2-7; 9 bases are shared with TRBD1. Germline V lookup: CDR1 SGHAT, CDR2 FQNNGV. V gave up 2 bases and J gave up 1 base; unmatched junction bases: 3. This CDR3 region has 15 residues. CDR3 sequence: CASSLLGQGSYEQYF. As DNA, the CDR3 is TGTGCCAGCAGCTTATTGGGACAGGGTTCCTACGAGCAGTACTTC.

The chain employs TRBV5-1 and TRBJ2-1; the match to TRBD1 covers 7 bases. This CDR3 spans 15 amino acids. CDR1 is SGHRS, CDR2 YFSETQ, per germline. V shed 2 bases and J 5 bases; nucleotides not matched to a gene: 7. CDR3 sequence (DNA): TGCGCCAGCAGCTTTCGCCCAGGGGGAGACAATGAGCAGTTCTTC. Its translation is CASSFRPGGDNEQFF.

DNA for the CDR3: TGTGCCAGCAGCTTAGGGGGCCCTAGCTCCTACAATGAGCAGTTCTTC. Protein product: CASSLGGPSSYNEQFF. This chain connects TRBV7-7 to TRBJ2-1; tentative D call: TRBD1 (5 bases). CDR1 is SSHAT and CDR2 is FNYEAQ in the germline V gene (reference sequence). This CDR3 is 16 amino acids long. With 1 base removed from V and 0 bases from J, the gap between germline ends came to 10 bases. Combining the CDR3 with reference TRBV7-7 and TRBJ2-1 gives the whole variable domain GAGVSQSPRYKVTKRGQDVTLRCDPISSHATLYWYQQALGQGPEFLTYFNYEAQPDKSGLPSDRFSAERPEGSISTLTIQRTEQRDSAMYRCASSLGGPSSYNEQFFGPGTRLTVL.

This clone came up once. The chain carries TRBV5-4 and TRBJ2-1; 12 bases map to TRBD2. The CDR3 has 14 residues. Germline loops: CDR1 SGHNT, CDR2 YYREEE (reference sequence). J lost 9 bases, V lost 1 base, and 2 bases had no gene match. CDR3 bases: TGTGCCAGCAGCTTGCAACTAGCGGGGGGTGAGCAGTTCTTC. Translating gives CASSLQLAGGEQFF.

The J gene is TRBJ1-6, the V gene TRBV5-1, with 11 bases that match TRBD1. The CDR3 is 20 residues long. Per germline, CDR1 SGHRS and CDR2 YFSETQ. V lost 2 bases, J lost 0 bases, and 10 bases stayed unmatched. The CDR3 is CASSLYGQGAFSSYNSPLHF. Here the CDR3 DNA reads TGCGCCAGCAGCTTATACGGACAGGGGGCCTTCAGCTCCTATAATTCACCCCTCCACTTT.

The genes are TRBV7-6 and TRBJ2-5, with 7 nucleotides matching TRBD1. Germline assignment: CDR1 SGHVS and CDR2 FNYEAQ. J was trimmed by 3 bases and V by 4 bases; bases with no gene match: 8. The CDR3 runs to 15 residues. This CDR3 is CASSSIRDSKETQYF. CDR3 sequence (DNA): TGTGCCAGCAGCTCCATCCGGGACAGCAAAGAGACCCAGTACTTC.

The CDR3 nucleotides read TGTGCCAGCAGCATAACGGGGACAATATCCGGTGAGCAGTTCTTC. Amino acids: CASSITGTISGEQFF. The chain has TRBV7-8 and TRBJ2-1; the D gene is possibly TRBD1 (6 bases). Germline lookup yields CDR1 SGHVS and CDR2 FQNEAQ. V lost 5 bases to trimming and J lost 9 bases, with 20 bases between them. The CDR3 length is 15 residues.

The chain couples TRBV6-4 to TRBJ2-1, with 12 bases aligning to TRBD2. Germline-derived CDR1 and CDR2 are MRHNA and SNTAGT. Unmatched junction bases numbered 2, after V lost 5 bases and J lost 3 bases. The CDR3 is 15 residues long. CDR3 sequence reads: CASSPTSGGYNEQFF. The CDR3 nucleotides read TGTGCCAGCAGTCCGACTAGCGGGGGCTACAATGAGCAGTTCTTC.

This clone was counted a single time. The gene calls are TRBV21-1 and TRBJ1-6. TRBV21-1 is noted as a pseudogene. This CDR3 is 14 amino acids long. This CDR3 reads CASSNLGDNSPLHF. DNA for the CDR3: TGTGCCAGCAGCAACCTGGGAGATAATTCACCCCTCCACTTT.

A single count supports this clone. A junction boundary mismatches the germline segment, possibly from a read error. The chain carries TRBV7-9 and TRBJ1-3; 7 nucleotides agree with TRBD1. Germline assignment: CDR1 SEHNR and CDR2 FQNEAQ (reference sequence). The CDR3 extends over 15 amino acids. The CDR3 loop is CSSSPNRQGGNTIYF. DNA for the CDR3: TGTTCCAGCAGCCCCAACCGACAGGGAGGAAACACCATATATTTT.